Here is one TCR beta chain with its context. The specificity of this receptor is unknown. The input lacks base qualities; no much larger clone sits a single base away. The data were obtained in a study of T cell responses to AZD1222 COVID-19 vaccine (dated by TCRdb to the early 2020s). Turning to the overall study: TCR sequencing was performed for roughly 250 trial participants, of whom roughly 200 were given two doses of AZD1222 and around 26 were given two doses of MenACWY control vaccine. Enrollment into the trials was organized by age into subgroups of 18-55, 56-69 and 70-plus years, and those subgroups contained approximately 150, 30 and 60 TCR-sequenced participants, respectively.

The CDR3 regions of human TCRbeta chains were analyzed by immunosequencing. The authors processed their data as follows. Repertoire TCRs were matched against a reference library of SARS-CoV-2-specific TCRs generated with the MIRA antigen-specificity platform. Breadth was defined as the fraction of unique TCRs that were SARS-CoV-2-associated, and depth was defined as the fraction of total T cells that were SARS-CoV-2-associated. Using the MIRA data, each spike-specific TCR was mapped to the spike region that the TCR reacts to and placed in a CD4 or CD8 class. Log10-transformed breadth and depth values were compared by one-way ANOVA with Sidak's multiple comparisons tests. The clones in this table, taken by TCRdb from immuneACCESS, are in-frame only. Not every clone is retained; where verified, under half of the shortfall comes from an unresolved V gene, and the cause of the rest is unknown. The D gene and trimming were derived from the DNA, and the V and J assignments and clone size from that table. Present in this sample are about 150,000 clones, roughly 90% of which were seen just once. Jointly, the top ten make up 2.5% to 3.5% of the sample.

The CDR3 sequence holds 18 residues, the cysteine and phenylalanine included. The only DNA kept is the CDR3, 54 bases in frame from the first base. CDR1 and CDR2 were assigned from the germline V gene as SGHDT and YYEEEE. V is trimmed back by 0 bases and J by 2 bases, and the junction contains 11 bases that no gene match accounts for. Broader findings and caveats from the paper: Participants were mostly white British and included more females than males, and it was suggested by the authors that clonal diversity may have been underestimated. Reportedly, almost half of the unique spike-specific TCRs recognized epitopes lying outside the regions that are mutated in the B.1.351 and B.1.1.7 variants. After two AZD1222 doses, both the breadth and the depth of spike-specific TCRs were significantly higher than at day 0 and than in MenACWY recipients. The whole spike protein was spanned by vaccine-associated CD4 TCRs, and dominant responses were seen in regions 160-218 and 743-854. The 56-69-year group was small, and its depth increase did not reach significance, likely because of low power. Conclusions about previously exposed vaccinees are limited because only five to seven AZD1222 recipients were SARS-CoV-2 seropositive at baseline. Because no day 14 peak-response samples were available, repertoires were characterized only after the peak T cell response.

Sample time point, as interpreted from the label and publication: about 28 days (+/-7) after the second vaccine dose. AZD1222 recipients with second doses at about 4 weeks or about 12 weeks were pooled, because spike-specific TCR depth and breadth did not differ between schedules. Vaccinee samples were obtained from the UK trials COV001 and COV002, which included a single-blind randomized controlled phase 2/3 trial of AZD1222 (ChAdOx1 nCoV-19) in healthy adults. Trial participant PBMC samples were collected at day 0 and day 28 after the second dose for TCRbeta chain sequencing. This TCR derives from an adult who received the AZD1222 COVID-19 vaccine. This sequence uses TRBV5-6 and TRBJ2-1; 7 junctional bases match TRBD2. The source material was peripheral blood, sampled 28 days after the second AZD1222 dose. CDR3 reads: CASSLVGSERDAYNEQFF. The nucleotides read TGTGCCAGCAGCTTGGTAGGGAGTGAGCGGGATGCCTACAATGAGCAGTTCTTC.